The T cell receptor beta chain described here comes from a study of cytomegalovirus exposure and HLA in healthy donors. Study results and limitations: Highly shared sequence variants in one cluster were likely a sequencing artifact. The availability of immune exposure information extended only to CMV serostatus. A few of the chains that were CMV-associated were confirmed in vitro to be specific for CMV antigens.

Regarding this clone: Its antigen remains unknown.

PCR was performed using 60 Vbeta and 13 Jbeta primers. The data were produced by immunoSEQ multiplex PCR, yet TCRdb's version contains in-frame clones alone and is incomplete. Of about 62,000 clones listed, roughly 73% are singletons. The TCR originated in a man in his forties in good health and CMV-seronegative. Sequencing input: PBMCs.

The CDR3 DNA follows: TGTGCCAGCAGATTCCTCGGGGTTAGCTCCTACGAGCAGTACTTC. Translation: CASRFLGVSSYEQYF. The V gene is TRBV6-1, the J gene TRBJ2-7; a possible D gene is TRBD2 (5 bases). V was clipped by 6 bases and J by 0 bases, with 15 bases between them. Germline-derived CDR1 and CDR2 are MNHNS and SASEGT. The CDR3 contains 15 residues.